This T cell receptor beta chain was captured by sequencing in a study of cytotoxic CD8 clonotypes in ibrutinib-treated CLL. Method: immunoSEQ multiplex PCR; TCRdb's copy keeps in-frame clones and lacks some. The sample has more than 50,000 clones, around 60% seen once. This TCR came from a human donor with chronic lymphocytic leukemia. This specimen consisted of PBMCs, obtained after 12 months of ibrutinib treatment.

CDR3 region: CASSDLGRFGPQGSFSYNEQFF. The DNA for the CDR3 is TGTGCCAGCAGTGACCTGGGTCGTTTTGGTCCCCAGGGGTCATTTTCCTACAATGAGCAGTTCTTC. The gene calls are TRBV2 and TRBJ2-1; D might be TRBD1 (6 bases). The germline CDR1 and CDR2 sequences are SNHLY and FYNNEI. The V end was cut by 3 bases, the J end by 1 base, with 31 bases between. The CDR3 runs to 22 residues.